This is a list of T cell receptor beta chains from one sample in a study of cytotoxic CD8 clonotypes in ibrutinib-treated CLL. The method was immunoSEQ multiplex PCR; TCRdb's version includes in-frame clones alone and lacks a portion of them. The table has some 150,000 clones, about 80% seen once. This material consisted of PBMCs, taken after 12 months of ibrutinib treatment. The receptors stem from a human donor with chronic lymphocytic leukemia. Both conserved end residues are part of each CDR3. The D gene is left open where the match is weak. Rows may omit the clone size; those that give it use once, few, many or a size class.

abundance	d_gene	v_gene	j_gene	CDR3aa	CDR3nt
.	.	TRBV4-2	TRBJ2-7	CASSQERGLASTYEQYF	TGTGCCAGCAGCCAAGAACGAGGGCTAGCGTCTACCTACGAGCAGTACTTC
.	.	TRBV5-5	TRBJ1-1	CASSLGANTEAFF	TGTGCCAGCAGCTTGGGAGCGAACACTGAAGCTTTCTTT
.	.	TRBV28	TRBJ2-1	CASKASSYNEQFF	TGTGCCAGCAAGGCTAGCTCCTACAATGAGCAGTTCTTC
many	TRBD2	TRBV18	TRBJ2-1	CASSQGLAGAVGEQFF	TGTGCCAGCTCACAGGGACTAGCGGGAGCGGTAGGTGAGCAGTTCTTC
.	TRBD2	TRBV10-3	TRBJ2-5	CAIRITLADQETQYF	TGTGCCATCAGAATTACACTAGCGGACCAAGAGACCCAGTACTTC
.	.	TRBV4-2	TRBJ2-7	CASSQHTAGEALSYEQYF	TGTGCCAGCAGCCAACACACAGCAGGGGAGGCTTTATCCTACGAGCAGTACTTC
once	.	TRBV7-9	TRBJ1-4	CASSLEGGTNEKLFF	TGTGCCAGCAGCTTAGAGGGGGGGACTAATGAAAAACTGTTTTTT
.	.	TRBV7-9	TRBJ2-7	CASSRTGYEQYF	TGTGCCAGCAGCCGTACAGGATACGAGCAGTACTTC
.	TRBD2	TRBV10-3	TRBJ2-3	CAINRSGRPGTDTQYF	TGTGCCATCAACAGGAGCGGGAGACCGGGCACAGATACGCAGTATTTT
.	TRBD2	TRBV28	TRBJ2-2	CASSPIRLAGVSGELFF	TGTGCCAGCAGTCCAATCAGACTAGCGGGAGTTTCCGGGGAGCTGTTTTTT
.	.	TRBV5-1	TRBJ2-6	CASSFPNIDLNSGANVLTF	TGCGCCAGCAGCTTTCCGAACATTGACCTTAACTCTGGGGCCAACGTCCTGACTTTC
.	.	TRBV6-6	TRBJ2-1	CASSYIQGPANEQFF	TGTGCCAGCAGTTACATCCAGGGGCCGGCGAATGAGCAGTTCTTC
few	.	TRBV7-9	TRBJ2-1	CASSLIDPREQFF	TGTGCCAGCAGCTTAATTGATCCGCGTGAGCAGTTCTTC
.	.	TRBV10-3	TRBJ1-4	CALRSGEDEKLFF	TGTGCCCTTCGCTCAGGGGAAGACGAAAAACTGTTTTTT
.	TRBD1	TRBV5-4	TRBJ2-2	CASSSPGQGRGGTGELFF	TGTGCCAGCAGCTCTCCCGGACAGGGGAGAGGGGGGACCGGGGAGCTGTTTTTT
.	TRBD2	TRBV18	TRBJ2-7	CASSPRAGEYEQYF	TGTGCCAGCTCACCCCGGGCGGGAGAATACGAGCAGTACTTC
.	.	TRBV11-3	TRBJ2-5	CASSLETGVQETQYF	TGTGCCAGCAGCTTGGAAACCGGGGTACAAGAGACCCAGTACTTC
once	.	TRBV25-1	TRBJ2-1	CASSEFVTNEQFF	TGTGCCAGCAGTGAATTTGTAACCAATGAGCAGTTCTTC